This entry features one TCR beta chain sequence. What it binds is unknown. Cultured cells yielded isolated CD4+ T cells after 10 days. The method was immunoSEQ multiplex PCR; TCRdb's version includes in-frame clones alone and lacks a portion of them. Here the sample spans roughly 64,000 clones, 65% to 75% being singletons. This entry comes from a study of vaccination effects on CD4 cells after COVID-19. About the study: Pre-vaccine samples were drawn 16 days and one week before the first dose. Peptides at about 10 ug/ml and IL-2 at about 10 IU/ml were added to more than 1.5 million PBMC per well. Points from the study as a whole: There were few convalescent patients in the study and no early post-infection timepoints.

CDR1 is KGHDR and CDR2 is SFDVKD in the germline V gene. J gave up 1 base and V 6 bases, and 4 bases lay outside the gene matches. This CDR3 comprises 16 residues. The source of this sequence is a human donor who had a prior SARS-CoV-2 infection. The V call is TRBV24-1, the J call TRBJ2-1; TRBD2 aligns across 11 bases. The material sequenced was CD4+ T cells from PBMCs cultured without peptide, taken before COVID-19 vaccination. The DNA of the CDR3 is TGTGCCACCAGTACTAGCGGGAGTGTTTCCTACAATGAGCAGTTCTTC. Its protein is CATSTSGSVSYNEQFF.